This note documents a single TCR beta chain sequence. Its antigen is as yet unknown. This record belongs to a study of T cell responses to AZD1222 COVID-19 vaccine. Study results and limitations: Rises in breadth and depth of Spike-specific TCRs came after two AZD1222 doses. Baseline seropositivity occurred in only a handful of AZD1222 recipients.

Germline values: CDR1 LGHNA, CDR2 YSLEER. V was clipped by 0 bases and J by 2 bases, with 8 bases between them. The CDR3 loop spans 15 amino acids. Produced via immunoSEQ multiplex PCR; TCRdb's table is partial and in-frame only. The sample has about 54,000 clones, about 86% seen once. Sequences were derived from peripheral blood, sampled on day 0 of AZD1222 vaccination. This clonotype originated in an adult in good health. The rearrangement uses TRBV4-3 and TRBJ1-5; TRBD1 is a possible D gene (6 bases). CDR3 bases: TGCGCCAGCAGCCAAGATCGGGGGCGCAATCAGCCCCAGCATTTT. Translation: CASSQDRGRNQPQHF.